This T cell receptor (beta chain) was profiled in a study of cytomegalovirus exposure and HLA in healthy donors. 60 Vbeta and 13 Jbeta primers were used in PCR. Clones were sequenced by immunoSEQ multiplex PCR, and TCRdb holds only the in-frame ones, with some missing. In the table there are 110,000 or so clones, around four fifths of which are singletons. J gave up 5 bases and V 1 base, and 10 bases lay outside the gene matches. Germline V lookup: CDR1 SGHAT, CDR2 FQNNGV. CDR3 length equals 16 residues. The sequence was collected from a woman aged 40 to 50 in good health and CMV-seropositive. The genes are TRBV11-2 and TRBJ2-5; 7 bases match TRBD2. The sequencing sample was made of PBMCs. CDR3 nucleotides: TGTGCCAGCAGCTTAGCTCCCCGCGGGAGACGTGAGACCCAGTACTTC. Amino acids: CASSLAPRGRRETQYF.